This T cell receptor beta chain derives from a study of cytomegalovirus exposure and HLA in healthy donors. Libraries were prepared by immunoSEQ multiplex PCR; TCRdb keeps only in-frame clonotypes and omits some of them. The sample contains 260,000 or so clones, 70% to 90% of which appear only once. Per germline, CDR1 MGHRA and CDR2 YSYEKL. Trimming left V 3 bases short and J 6 bases short, with 18 bases between. The CDR3 has 16 amino acids. This clonotype was sampled from a woman between 18 and 30 years old in good health and CMV-seronegative. The specimen was PBMCs. This sequence joins TRBV4-1 and TRBJ2-1, with D possibly TRBD2 on 5 matching bases. This chain's CDR3 is CASSQLSVKLGNEQFF. The CDR3 DNA reads as TGCGCCAGCAGCCAGCTTAGCGTGAAGCTCGGCAATGAGCAGTTCTTC.